Listed here are 19 T cell receptor beta chains from one sample, sequenced in a study of shared clonotypes between healthy human individuals. Assay used: immunoSEQ multiplex PCR; TCRdb lists only in-frame clones, some missing. This table holds some 1.4 million clones, around 95% found once. Sample: naive CD4+ T cells sorted from blood. Subset of the sample: CD45RA+ positively selected. Every receptor here comes from a man aged 25 to 40 in good health.

In DNA, the CDR3 is TGTGCCAGCAGTTTGGGACAGTACCTTGAAGCTTTCTTT. Amino acids: CASSLGQYLEAFF. The chain uses TRBV28 and TRBJ1-1, with 7 bases matching TRBD1. The V gene end was trimmed by 3 bases and the J gene end by 7 bases; junction bases not matched to a gene: 5. Germline CDR1 reads MDHEN; CDR2 reads SYDVKM. CDR3 length: 13 residues. Full variable domain (outside the CDR3, taken from reference TRBV28 and TRBJ1-1): DVKVTQSSRYLVKRTGEKVFLECVQDMDHENMFWYRQDPGLGLRLIYFSYDVKMKEKGDIPEGYSVSREKKERFSLILESASTNQTSMYLCASSLGQYLEAFFGQGTRLTVV.

V usage is TRBV28 and J usage is TRBJ2-7; 8 bases align to TRBD2. This CDR3 region has 17 residues. The J segment lost 3 bases and the V segment lost 1 base, leaving 11 bases of the junction unmatched. The V gene's germline CDR1 is MDHEN and CDR2 SYDVKM. DNA of the CDR3: TGTGCCAGCAGTTTATCCATTCGGGGGGGGTTCAGCTACGAGCAGTACTTC. Translation gives CASSLSIRGGFSYEQYF.

This clone was detected only once. This chain links TRBV28 with TRBJ2-7; perhaps TRBD1 as D (5 bases). The CDR3 is 12 residues long. CDR1 is MDHEN and CDR2 is SYDVKM in the germline V gene. V was clipped by 2 bases and J by 9 bases, with 11 bases between them. The CDR3 protein is CASSLQGHRQYF. The DNA of the CDR3 is TGTGCCAGCAGTTTACAGGGTCATCGGCAGTACTTC.

CDR3 nucleotide sequence: TGTGCCAGCAGTGACGGTACCCTCACAGATACGCAGTATTTT. The encoded protein is CASSDGTLTDTQYF. The rearrangement links TRBV2 to TRBJ2-3; D remains ambiguous. The ends were cut back, 3 bases at V and 2 bases at J, with 9 bases in the middle. The germline gives CDR1 SNHLY, CDR2 FYNNEI. CDR3 length: 14 amino acids.

The genes are TRBV6-6 and TRBJ1-5; the match to TRBD1 covers 7 bases. This CDR3 contains 13 residues. Germline lookup yields CDR1 MNHNY and CDR2 SVGAGI (reference sequence). V lost 4 bases to trimming and J lost 5 bases; unmatched junction nucleotides: 2. The CDR3 DNA reads TGTGCCAGCAGTTTCGACAGGGATCAGCCCCAGCATTTT. Translation gives CASSFDRDQPQHF.

The V and J genes are TRBV27 and TRBJ2-1; 8 bases fit TRBD2. CDR1 MNHEY and CDR2 SMNVEV come from the germline V gene (reference sequence). The CDR3 sequence is 16 residues long. Trimming removed 6 bases from V and 0 bases from J; junction bases left unmatched: 7. CDR3: CASRFSGAASYNEQFF. The CDR3 region has the DNA TGTGCCAGCAGGTTTAGCGGGGCCGCCTCCTACAATGAGCAGTTCTTC.

The chain combines TRBV28 with TRBJ1-2; D is ambiguous. The CDR3 has 14 residues. V lost 5 bases, J lost 3 bases, and 13 bases lay in between. From germline, CDR1 is MDHEN and CDR2 SYDVKM. CDR3 loop: CASSIGPSHYGYTF. CDR3 DNA: TGTGCCAGCAGTATAGGGCCGAGCCACTATGGCTACACCTTC.

The chain uses TRBV10-3 and TRBJ2-5, with 8 bases aligning to TRBD2. Germline CDR1 ENHRY, CDR2 SYGVKD. The length of the CDR3 is 13 residues. After removal of 5 bases from V and 4 bases from J, the junction contained 3 bases not matched to a gene. The CDR3 sequence: CAISPTSGETQYF. The CDR3 region has the DNA TGTGCCATCAGTCCCACTAGCGGAGAGACCCAGTACTTC.

The genes are TRBV29-1 and TRBJ2-6; D is uncertain. The CDR3 runs to 13 residues. Trimming stripped 5 bases from V and 2 bases from J, with 7 bases between. Germline assignment: CDR1 SQVTM and CDR2 ANQGSEA. CDR3 loop: CSVRFPGANVLTF. The CDR3 region has the DNA TGCAGCGTTCGATTTCCTGGGGCCAACGTCCTGACTTTC.

As to this clone: The sample has other DNA sequences that encode this CDR3 too. The V gene is TRBV28, the J gene TRBJ2-7; D uncertain. The CDR3 sequence is 11 residues long. Germline CDR1 is MDHEN and CDR2 is SYDVKM. Trimming cost V 3 bases and J 5 bases, with 5 bases left between them. This CDR3 reads CASSLSHEQYF. CDR3 coding DNA: TGTGCCAGCAGTTTGAGCCACGAGCAGTACTTC.

The chain carries TRBV5-4 and TRBJ2-1, with TRBD2 matching over 7 bases. This CDR3 is built from 16 residues. V lost 3 bases and J lost 8; bases outside the gene matches: 14. From germline, CDR1 is SGHNT and CDR2 YYREEE (reference sequence). CDR3 loop: CASSSSFAGVGDEQFF. CDR3 sequence (DNA): TGTGCCAGCAGCTCTTCTTTTGCGGGAGTGGGGGATGAGCAGTTCTTC.

V is TRBV5-4 and J is TRBJ2-7; tentatively, D is TRBD1 (5 bases). The length of the CDR3 is 14 residues. Germline V CDR1 and CDR2: SGHNT, YYREEE (reference sequence). Trimming took off 1 base at V and 2 bases at J, with 10 bases between the two ends. CDR3 amino acids: CASSLPDTPYEQYF. CDR3 DNA sequence: TGTGCCAGCAGCTTGCCGGACACCCCCTACGAGCAGTACTTC.

The V call is TRBV6-1, the J call TRBJ1-4; 9 positions agree with TRBD1. Germline V lookup: CDR1 MNHNS, CDR2 SASEGT. The length of the CDR3 is 15 residues. Losses at the gene ends were 10 bases for V and 4 bases for J; bases not matched to a gene: 10. The CDR3 bases are TGTGCCACCTACCCAACAGGGGGCTTTAATGAAAAACTGTTTTTT. Encoded protein: CATYPTGGFNEKLFF.

The chain combines TRBV18 with TRBJ1-2; a weak D match, TRBD1 (5 bases). CDR3 length: 13 residues. Trimming stripped 2 bases from V and 5 bases from J, with 9 bases between. The germline gives CDR1 KGHSH, CDR2 LQKENI. CDR3 region: CASSPGTEYGYTF. CDR3 bases: TGTGCCAGCTCACCAGGGACGGAGTATGGCTACACCTTC.

The chain carries TRBV18 and TRBJ1-2, with no clear D. This CDR3 is 14 amino acids long. The germline CDR1 and CDR2 sequences are KGHSH and LQKENI. V was shortened by 1 base and J by 4 bases, with 10 bases between the two germline ends. This CDR3 reads CASSPQTNSYGYTF. CDR3 DNA sequence: TGTGCCAGCTCACCACAGACCAACTCCTATGGCTACACCTTC.

The CDR3: CASSVLTDTQYF. The CDR3, as DNA: TGTGCCAGCAGCGTATTAACAGATACGCAGTATTTT. V and J are TRBV7-9 and TRBJ2-3; D is undetermined. The CDR3 sequence is 12 residues long. Trimming removed 5 bases at V and 3 bases at J, with 6 bases between. Germline-derived CDR1 and CDR2 are SEHNR and FQNEAQ (reference sequence).

V usage is TRBV4-3 and J usage is TRBJ1-3, with TRBD1 as a possible D gene (5 bases). Germline-derived CDR1 and CDR2 are LGHNA and YSLEER. V was trimmed by 1 base and J by 0 bases, leaving 10 bases between them. The CDR3 is 16 residues long. The CDR3 region is CASSQGLGASGNTIYF. The CDR3, as DNA: TGCGCCAGCAGCCAAGGGTTAGGGGCCTCTGGAAACACCATATATTTT.

Comments on this clone: Different DNA sequences within this sample yield the same CDR3. The gene calls are TRBV18 and TRBJ2-7; 9 bases agree with TRBD1. V trimming: 1 base; J trimming: 3 bases; junction bases outside the gene matches: 4. Germline values: CDR1 KGHSH, CDR2 LQKENI. The length of the CDR3 is 15 residues. CDR3 sequence reads: CASSPLRTGDYEQYF. DNA of the CDR3: TGTGCCAGCTCACCACTCAGGACAGGGGACTACGAGCAGTACTTC.

J is TRBJ2-1 and V is TRBV9; the D gene is possibly TRBD2 (6 bases). Germline V gene lookup returns CDR1 SGDLS and CDR2 YYNGEE. The V end was cut by 4 bases, the J end by 7 bases, with 15 bases between. This CDR3 spans 14 amino acids. CDR3 sequence: CASSLDIAVNEQFF. The CDR3 DNA follows: TGTGCCAGCAGCCTCGATATAGCGGTAAATGAGCAGTTCTTC.